This T cell receptor (beta chain) was sequenced for a study of blood T cell repertoires in COVID-19 (TCRdb year 2020). In terms of the full investigation: Samples covering the acute and convalescent phases of COVID-19 were provided by collaborators in the United States, Italy and Spain. The material from the prospective study consisted of cDNA or gDNA derived from T cells, B-cell-depleted T cells, or PBMCs. Deeply sampled blood TCRbeta repertoires from subjects exposed to, actively infected with, or recovered from COVID-19 were included in the dataset. A freely available public database, intended as a resource for researchers studying the immune response to SARS-CoV-2, is where the repertoires were released. The samples were drawn from two sources: the first 160 participants of the ongoing ImmuneRACE study, and about 1,300 subjects contributed by 6 global collaborators. A de-identified subject ID, COVID-19 status, age in years and sex were almost always included in the sample metadata. HLA class I and class II types, where available, came from metadata supplied by the sample provider rather than from assay-based typing.

Each collaborating institution followed its own protocols to collect whole blood in K2EDTA tubes. Collaborator samples were shipped for TCRbeta analysis as frozen whole blood, isolated PBMCs, or DNA extracted from either sample type. Here is what the overall study found, with its caveats: Clinical and demographic metadata were provided uncurated, with the amount varying by source and participant.

Germline trimming amounts to 2 bases on V and 8 bases on J, with 8 as the count of junction bases outside the gene matches. For CDR1 and CDR2, the germline V gene lists MGHRA and YSYEKL. The CDR3 contains 16 residues, cysteine and phenylalanine counted. Kept here is only the CDR3 DNA, which spans 48 bases and is read in frame from base 1. TCRbeta CDR3 regions were amplified from genomic DNA using the immunoSEQ Assay, a bias-controlled multiplex PCR. In the authors' own workflow: Within the assay, amplification of reference gene primers was used to estimate how many nucleated cells each sample contained. Sequence reads were collapsed and filtered to measure the absolute abundance of every unique TCRbeta CDR3 rearrangement. Productive Simpson clonality was computed per sample as the square root of Simpson's diversity index over productive rearrangements. This immuneACCESS table, as held by TCRdb, lists in-frame sequences with V and J called but not all clones. Of the missing ones, under half trace to an unresolved V gene in checked studies; the others have no known cause. V, J and clone size were drawn from that table, and D and trimming were deduced from the DNA. Present in this sample are fewer than 150,000 clones, roughly 72% of which were seen just once. The ten top clones hold less than 14% of the sample.

Concerning this clone itself: Its binding antigen is unknown. Base quality data are lacking; no much larger clone is found one base away.

The chain couples TRBV4-1 to TRBJ2-1, with 11 bases in between that match TRBD2. The sample was peripheral blood. The TCR was taken from a human donor in a cohort sampled during active COVID-19. The DNA sequence reads TGCGCCAGCAGCCAATCCCTAGCGGGGGGCCGCTATGAGCAGTTCTTC. Its translation reads: CASSQSLAGGRYEQFF.